A single TCR beta chain is shown here with its context. What it recognizes is unknown. The source of the sample is a study of T cell repertoires in cytomegalovirus infection. The wider study: Recently identified HLA-C-restricted CMV epitopes were used, and well-studied HLA-B-restricted CMV epitopes were used as well.

TCRdb re-called the reads with MiXCR, one entry per CDR3 protein. This table has about 920,000 distinct CDR3 sequences, around 31% appearing once. The CDR3 has 14 amino acids. Germline CDR1 SGHNT, CDR2 YYREEE (reference sequence). The V gene lost 3 bases and the J gene lost 0 bases, with 8 bases spanning the gap. This rearrangement joins TRBV5-4 to TRBJ2-3; D gene unclear. The sample consisted of cultured CD8+ T cells from PBMCs, taken from culture after CMV antigen stimulation. This TCR was sampled from a human donor in good health (CMV status not recorded). Some clones in this sample may be carry-over from other donors' samples. This CDR3 reads CASSWVPSTDTQYF. Written as DNA, the CDR3 is TGTGCCAGCAGCTGGGTCCCGAGCACAGATACGCAGTATTTT. The whole variable domain, filled in from reference TRBV5-4 and TRBJ2-3, reads ETGVTQSPTHLIKTRGQQVTLRCSSQSGHNTVSWYQQALGQGPQFIFQYYREEENGRGNFPPRFSGLQFPNYSSELNVNALELDDSALYLCASSWVPSTDTQYFGPGTRLTVL.